Presented here are 3 T cell receptor beta chains from one specimen sequenced in a study of blood T cell repertoires in COVID-19. Assay: immunoSEQ multiplex PCR; the TCRdb copy retains only in-frame clones and omits some. The sample holds some 390,000 clones, around 89% seen once. Specimen: peripheral blood. The receptors derive from a woman aged 40 to 50 with COVID-19, enrolled during active disease.

This clone was picked up a small number of times. Other DNA sequences in the same sample also yield this CDR3. V gene TRBV27 combines with J gene TRBJ1-2; 7 nucleotides line up with TRBD1. Germline V gives CDR1 MNHEY, CDR2 SMNVEV (reference sequence). The CDR3 runs to 14 residues. V dropped 0 bases and J dropped 4; count of bases not matched to a gene: 2. The CDR3 coding sequence is TGTGCCAGCAGTTTATCACGGGACAGCTATGGCTACACCTTC. Protein product: CASSLSRDSYGYTF.

This chain uses TRBV5-1 with TRBJ2-7; TRBD1 matches at 10 bases. Unmatched junction bases numbered 0, after V lost 0 bases and J lost 0 bases. The CDR3 runs to 15 residues. Germline CDR1 SGHRS, CDR2 YFSETQ. CDR3 loop: CASSLGTGGSYEQYF. The DNA of the CDR3 is TGCGCCAGCAGCTTGGGGACAGGGGGCTCCTACGAGCAGTACTTC.

This rearrangement joins TRBV2 to TRBJ1-5; no clear D. Germline V CDR1 and CDR2: SNHLY, FYNNEI. The CDR3 consists of 12 residues. V shed 6 bases and J shed 8 bases, with 11 bases lying between them. CDR3 in amino acids: CASREGLEPQHF. CDR3 bases: TGTGCCAGCAGGGAGGGTCTGGAGCCCCAGCATTTT.